This T cell receptor beta chain is from a study of blood T cell repertoires in COVID-19 (dated by TCRdb to 2020 to 2022). Background on the whole study: Samples from collaborators originated in the United States, Italy and Spain and spanned both the acute and convalescent phases of COVID-19. The material from the prospective study consisted of cDNA or gDNA derived from T cells, B-cell-depleted T cells, or PBMCs. The dataset comprised deeply sampled blood TCRbeta repertoires from subjects exposed to, actively infected with, or recovered from COVID-19. The repertoires were made available in a free public database intended to serve as a resource for research on the immune response to SARS-CoV-2. The samples were drawn from the first 160 participants of the ongoing ImmuneRACE study and from under 1,500 subjects provided by 6 global collaborators. The sample metadata nearly always contained a de-identified subject ID, COVID-19 status, age in years and sex. Where HLA class I and class II types were available, the types were taken from metadata supplied by the sample provider, not from assay-based typing.

Collaborating institutions collected whole blood in K2EDTA tubes following their own protocols. For TCRbeta analysis, collaborator samples were shipped as frozen whole blood, as isolated PBMCs, or as DNA extracted from either sample type. TCRbeta CDR3 regions were amplified from genomic DNA using the immunoSEQ Assay, a bias-controlled multiplex PCR. Per the authors' processing: The number of nucleated cells in each sample was estimated from the amplification of reference gene primers within the assay. To quantify the absolute abundance of each unique TCRbeta CDR3 rearrangement, sequence reads were collapsed and filtered. Productive Simpson clonality was computed per sample as the square root of Simpson's diversity index over productive rearrangements. The table was pulled from immuneACCESS by TCRdb, which kept in-frame rearrangements only. Such tables lose some clones; where checked, under half of the loss comes from unresolved V genes, and the rest has no known cause. V and J calls and clone size are given by that table; D and trimming were obtained from the DNA. The table for this sample lists under 150,000 clones; about 84% of them were counted only once. The ten largest clones add up to 5% of the sample.

Remarks on this clone: Its recognized antigen is unknown. No base-level quality is on record; no much larger clone is a single base apart.

What the work shows at the level of the full study, not this receptor alone: The amount of clinical and demographic metadata varied by source and participant and was provided uncurated.

The germline ends are 7 bases apart after V is trimmed by 1 base and J by 9 bases. From its cysteine to its phenylalanine, the CDR3 spans 12 amino acids. This entry keeps only the CDR3 DNA: 36 bases, framed from base 1. CDR1 and CDR2 (SGHVS, FQNEAQ) derive from the germline V gene. The specimen was peripheral blood. The chain was built from TRBV7-8 and TRBJ2-1; the D gene assignment is ambiguous. The receptor comes from a woman in her forties or fifties with acute or convalescent COVID-19. This receptor carries the CDR3 CASSLVRSEQFF. The bases are TGTGCCAGCAGCTTAGTCCGCAGTGAGCAGTTCTTC. The entire variable domain, with the stretches around the CDR3 drawn from the reference TRBV7-8 and TRBJ2-1 proteins, is GAGVSQSPRYKVAKRGQDVALRCDPISGHVSLFWYQQALGQGPEFLTYFQNEAQLDKSGLPSDRFFAERPEGSVSTLKIQRTQQEDSAVYLCASSLVRSEQFFGPGTRLTVL.